This T cell receptor (beta chain) was recovered during a study of blood T cell repertoires in COVID-19. Study details: The United States, Italy and Spain supplied acute and convalescent COVID-19 samples. Sources were T cells, B-cell-depleted T cells, or PBMCs; the material itself was cDNA or gDNA.

Germline-derived CDR1 and CDR2 are GTSNPN and SVGIG (reference sequence). The length of the CDR3 is 10 residues. The ends were cut back, 1 base at V and 10 bases at J, with 7 bases in the middle. The protocol was immunoSEQ multiplex PCR, while the TCRdb copy is restricted to in-frame clones and leaves out a portion. The repertoire holds under 100,000 clones, with around 87% as singletons. This clone has only a few counts. The chain links TRBV30 to TRBJ2-5; a weak D match, TRBD1 (5 bases). The specimen was peripheral blood. The clonotype was recovered from a human donor in a cohort sampled during active COVID-19. The CDR3 DNA sequence: TGTGCCTGGAGTGGGACATTCCAGTACTTC. Translated, it gives CAWSGTFQYF. Full variable domain (missing parts from reference TRBV30 and TRBJ2-5): SQTIHQWPATLVQPVGSPLSLECTVEGTSNPNLYWYRQAAGRGLQLLFYSVGIGQISSEVPQNLSASRPQDRQFILSSKKLLLSDSGFYLCAWSGTFQYFGPGTRLLVL.